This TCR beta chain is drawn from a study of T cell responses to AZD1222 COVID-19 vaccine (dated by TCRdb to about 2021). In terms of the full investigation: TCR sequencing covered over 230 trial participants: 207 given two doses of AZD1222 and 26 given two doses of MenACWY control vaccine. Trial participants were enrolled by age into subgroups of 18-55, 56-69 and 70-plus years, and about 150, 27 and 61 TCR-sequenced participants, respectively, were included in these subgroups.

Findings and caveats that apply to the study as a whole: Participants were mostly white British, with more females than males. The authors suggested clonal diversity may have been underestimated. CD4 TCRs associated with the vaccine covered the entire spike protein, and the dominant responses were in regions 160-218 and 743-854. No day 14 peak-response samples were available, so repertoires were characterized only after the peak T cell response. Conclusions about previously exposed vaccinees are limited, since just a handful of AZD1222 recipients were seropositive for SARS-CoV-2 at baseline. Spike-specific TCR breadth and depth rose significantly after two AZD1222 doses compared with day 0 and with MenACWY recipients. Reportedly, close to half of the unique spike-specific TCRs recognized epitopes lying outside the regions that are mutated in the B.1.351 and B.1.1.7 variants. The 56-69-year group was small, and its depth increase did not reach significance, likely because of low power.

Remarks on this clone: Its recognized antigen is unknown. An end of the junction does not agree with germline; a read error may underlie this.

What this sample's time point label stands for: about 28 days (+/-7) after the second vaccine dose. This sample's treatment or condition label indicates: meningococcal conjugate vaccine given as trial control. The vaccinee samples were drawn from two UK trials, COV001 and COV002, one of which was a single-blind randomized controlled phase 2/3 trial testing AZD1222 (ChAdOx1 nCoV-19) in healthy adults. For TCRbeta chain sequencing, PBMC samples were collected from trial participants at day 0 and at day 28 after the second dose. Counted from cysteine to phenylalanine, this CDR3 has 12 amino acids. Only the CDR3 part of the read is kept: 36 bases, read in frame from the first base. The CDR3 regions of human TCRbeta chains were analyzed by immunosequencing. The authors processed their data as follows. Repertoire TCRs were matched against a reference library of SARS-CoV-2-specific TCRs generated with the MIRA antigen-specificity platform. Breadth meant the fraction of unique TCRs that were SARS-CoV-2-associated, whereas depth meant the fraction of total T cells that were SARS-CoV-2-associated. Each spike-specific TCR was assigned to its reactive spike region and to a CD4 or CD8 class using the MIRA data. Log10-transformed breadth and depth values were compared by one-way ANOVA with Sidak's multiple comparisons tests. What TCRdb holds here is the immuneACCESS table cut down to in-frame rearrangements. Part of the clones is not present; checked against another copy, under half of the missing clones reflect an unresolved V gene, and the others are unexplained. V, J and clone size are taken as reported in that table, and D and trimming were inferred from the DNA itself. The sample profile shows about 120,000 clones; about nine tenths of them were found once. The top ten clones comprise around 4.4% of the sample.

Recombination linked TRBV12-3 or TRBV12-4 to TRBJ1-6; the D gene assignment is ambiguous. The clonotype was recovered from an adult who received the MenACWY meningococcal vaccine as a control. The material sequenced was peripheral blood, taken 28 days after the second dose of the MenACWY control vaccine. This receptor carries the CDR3 CASSVRGSALHF. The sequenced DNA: TGTGCCAGCAGTGTTCGGGGTTCAGCCCTCCACTTT.